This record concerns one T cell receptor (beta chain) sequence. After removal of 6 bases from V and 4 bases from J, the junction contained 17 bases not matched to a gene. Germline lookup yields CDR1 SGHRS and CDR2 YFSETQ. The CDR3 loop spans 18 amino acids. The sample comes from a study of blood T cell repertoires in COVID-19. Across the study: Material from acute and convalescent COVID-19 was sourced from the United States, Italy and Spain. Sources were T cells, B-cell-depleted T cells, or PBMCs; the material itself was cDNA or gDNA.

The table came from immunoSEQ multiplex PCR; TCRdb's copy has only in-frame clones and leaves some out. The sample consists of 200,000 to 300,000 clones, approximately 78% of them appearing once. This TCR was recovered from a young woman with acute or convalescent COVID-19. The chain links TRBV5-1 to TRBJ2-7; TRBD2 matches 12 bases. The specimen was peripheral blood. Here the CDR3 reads CASTKEVLAGGLKYEQYF. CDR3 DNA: TGCGCCAGCACAAAGGAGGTCCTAGCGGGAGGGTTGAAGTACGAGCAGTACTTC.